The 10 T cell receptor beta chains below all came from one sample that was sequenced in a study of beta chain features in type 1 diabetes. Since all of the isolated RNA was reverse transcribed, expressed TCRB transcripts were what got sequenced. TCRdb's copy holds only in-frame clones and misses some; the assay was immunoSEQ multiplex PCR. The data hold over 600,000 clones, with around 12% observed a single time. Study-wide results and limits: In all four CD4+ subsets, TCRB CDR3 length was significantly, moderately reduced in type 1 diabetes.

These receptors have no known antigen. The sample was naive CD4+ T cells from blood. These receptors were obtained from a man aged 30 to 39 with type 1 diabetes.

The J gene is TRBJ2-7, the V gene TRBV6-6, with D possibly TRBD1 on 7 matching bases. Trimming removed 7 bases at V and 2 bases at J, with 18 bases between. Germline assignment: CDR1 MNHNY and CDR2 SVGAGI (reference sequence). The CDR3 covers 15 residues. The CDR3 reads CASNTRGTDTYEQYF. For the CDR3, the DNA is TGTGCCAGCAATACTCGCGGGACAGACACCTACGAGCAGTACTTC.

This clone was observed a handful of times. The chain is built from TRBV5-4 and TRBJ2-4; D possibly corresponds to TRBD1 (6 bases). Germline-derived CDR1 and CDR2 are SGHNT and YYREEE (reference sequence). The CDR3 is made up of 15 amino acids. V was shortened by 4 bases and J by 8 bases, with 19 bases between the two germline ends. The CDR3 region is CASSPTNRAGDIQYF. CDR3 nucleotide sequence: TGTGCCAGCAGCCCGACCAACAGGGCTGGGGACATTCAGTACTTC.

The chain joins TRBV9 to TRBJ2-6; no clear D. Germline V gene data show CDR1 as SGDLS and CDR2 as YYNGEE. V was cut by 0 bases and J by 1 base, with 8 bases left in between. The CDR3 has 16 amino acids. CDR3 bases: TGTGCCAGCAGCGTAGCTCCACATTCTGGGGCCAACGTCCTGACTTTC. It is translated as CASSVAPHSGANVLTF.

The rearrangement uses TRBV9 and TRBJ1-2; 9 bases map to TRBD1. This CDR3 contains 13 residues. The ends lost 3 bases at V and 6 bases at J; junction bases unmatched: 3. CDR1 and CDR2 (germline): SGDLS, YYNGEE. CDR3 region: CASSGGTGHGYTF. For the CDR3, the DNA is TGTGCCAGCAGCGGTGGGACAGGGCATGGCTACACCTTC.

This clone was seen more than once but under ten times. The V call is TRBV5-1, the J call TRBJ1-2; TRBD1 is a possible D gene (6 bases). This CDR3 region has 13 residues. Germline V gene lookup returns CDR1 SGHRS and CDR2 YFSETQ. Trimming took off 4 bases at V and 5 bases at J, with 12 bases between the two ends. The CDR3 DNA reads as TGCGCCAGCAGCCCAAGAGGACAGTATGGCTACACCTTC. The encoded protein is CASSPRGQYGYTF.

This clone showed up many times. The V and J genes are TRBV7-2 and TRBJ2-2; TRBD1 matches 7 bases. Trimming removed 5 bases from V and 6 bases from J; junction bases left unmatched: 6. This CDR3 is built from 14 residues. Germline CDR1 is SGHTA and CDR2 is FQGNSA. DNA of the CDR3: TGTGCCAGCAGCGACGGACAGGAGGCCGGGGAGCTGTTTTTT. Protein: CASSDGQEAGELFF.

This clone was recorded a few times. CDR3 DNA: TGTGCCAGCAGCTTGGCCAGACTGGGGGAGACCCAGTACTTC. Its protein is CASSLARLGETQYF. The chain joins TRBV5-6 to TRBJ2-5, with D unresolved. V was clipped by 0 bases and J by 5 bases, with 11 bases between them. CDR1 is SGHDT, CDR2 YYEEEE, per germline. The CDR3 sequence is 14 residues long.

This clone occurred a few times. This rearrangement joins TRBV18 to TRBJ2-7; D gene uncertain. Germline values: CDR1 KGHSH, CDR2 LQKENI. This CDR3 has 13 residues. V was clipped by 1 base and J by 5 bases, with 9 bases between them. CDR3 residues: CASSPRADDEQYF. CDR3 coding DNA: TGTGCCAGCTCACCACGGGCGGACGACGAGCAGTACTTC.

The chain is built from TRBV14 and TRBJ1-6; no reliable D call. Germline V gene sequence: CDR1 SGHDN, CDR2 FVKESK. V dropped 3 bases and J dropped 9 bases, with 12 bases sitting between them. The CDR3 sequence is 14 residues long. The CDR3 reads CASSQRTGSSPLHF. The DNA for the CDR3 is TGTGCCAGCAGCCAGCGGACGGGGAGTTCACCCCTCCACTTT.

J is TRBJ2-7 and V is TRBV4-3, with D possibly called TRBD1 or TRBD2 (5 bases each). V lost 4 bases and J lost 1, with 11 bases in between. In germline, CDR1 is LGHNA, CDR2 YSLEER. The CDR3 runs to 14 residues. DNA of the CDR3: TGCGCCAGCAGCCCTGGGGACGGATCCTACGAGCAGTACTTC. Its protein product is CASSPGDGSYEQYF.